Following are 19 T cell receptor beta chains from one sample sequenced in a study of shared clonotypes between healthy human individuals. Sequencing used immunoSEQ multiplex PCR; TCRdb keeps in-frame clones, though not all of them. The sample has more than 550,000 clones, over 60% seen once. The sequencing input was memory CD4+ T cells sorted from blood. Subset defined: CD45RA-negative fraction. These receptors all come from a woman aged 25 to 45 in good health.

This clone was counted a few times. The chain recombines TRBV19 with TRBJ2-1; no clear D. The CDR3 is 14 amino acids. Trimming cost V 3 bases and J 4 bases, with 10 bases left between them. Germline assignment: CDR1 LNHDA and CDR2 SQIVND (reference sequence). DNA of the CDR3: TGTGCCAGTAGTATGGCAGTAACATACAATGAGCAGTTCTTC. Its protein product is CASSMAVTYNEQFF.

This sequence joins TRBV7-2 and TRBJ2-5; TRBD1 is a possible D gene (5 bases). V was trimmed by 1 base and J by 5 bases, leaving 14 bases between them. The germline gives CDR1 SGHTA, CDR2 FQGNSA. The CDR3 is 15 amino acids. The CDR3 loop reads CASSLVQGSRETQYF. DNA of the CDR3: TGTGCCAGCAGCTTAGTGCAGGGAAGTAGGGAGACCCAGTACTTC.

The chain uses TRBV19 and TRBJ1-3; D perhaps matches TRBD1 (6 bases). CDR1 LNHDA and CDR2 SQIVND come from the germline V gene (reference sequence). Trimming stripped 10 bases from V and 4 bases from J, with 17 bases between. The CDR3 sequence is 14 residues long. CDR3 sequence: CATSDWGRGNTIYF. CDR3 nucleotide sequence: TGTGCCACCTCAGACTGGGGGCGAGGAAACACCATATATTTT.

V gene TRBV11-3 combines with J gene TRBJ1-4, with TRBD1 identical over 7 bases. There are 16 residues in the CDR3. V trimming: 6 bases; J trimming: 8 bases; junction bases outside the gene matches: 15. Germline assignment: CDR1 SGHNT and CDR2 YENEEA. The CDR3 region is CASRRTGLGGREKLFF. In DNA form, the CDR3 reads TGTGCCAGCAGAAGGACAGGCCTTGGGGGGAGGGAAAAACTGTTTTTT.

V is TRBV27 and J is TRBJ2-7; D remains unclear. Trimming cost V 6 bases and J 0 bases, with 12 bases left between them. From germline, CDR1 is MNHEY and CDR2 SMNVEV (reference sequence). The CDR3 extends over 14 amino acids. As DNA, the CDR3 is TGTGCCAGCAGCCCCGGCGGTCGCTCCTACGAGCAGTACTTC. This sequence encodes CASSPGGRSYEQYF.

The rearrangement links TRBV7-6 to TRBJ2-1, with TRBD2 as a possible D gene (5 bases). Trimming took 5 bases from V and 0 from J, leaving 14 bases between them. The CDR3 is 16 amino acids. From germline, CDR1 is SGHVS and CDR2 FNYEAQ. CDR3 sequence reads: CASSPTRLSSYNEQFF. CDR3 bases: TGTGCCAGCAGCCCCACTAGATTGAGCTCCTACAATGAGCAGTTCTTC.

This chain uses TRBV6-1 with TRBJ2-3; D possibly matches TRBD1 or TRBD2 (5 bases each). Between the trimmed V and J ends, which lost 8 bases and 5 bases, there was a span of 11 bases. The CDR3 totals 12 residues. The germline gives CDR1 MNHNS, CDR2 SASEGT. CDR3 protein: CASPRDGDTQYF. CDR3 DNA: TGTGCCAGCCCACGGGACGGAGATACGCAGTATTTT.

The gene calls are TRBV5-1 and TRBJ1-1, with a tentative D call TRBD1 (6 bases). Trimming pared 5 bases from V and 0 bases from J, leaving 14 bases between. This CDR3 comprises 15 residues. Germline CDR1 reads SGHRS; CDR2 reads YFSETQ. The CDR3 sequence is CASRVHRELNTEAFF. The DNA for the CDR3 is TGCGCCAGCAGGGTCCACAGGGAATTGAACACTGAAGCTTTCTTT.

V and J are TRBV6-1 and TRBJ1-3; TRBD1 is a possible D gene (6 bases). The germline gives CDR1 MNHNS, CDR2 SASEGT. V lost 3 bases, J lost 2 bases, and 11 bases lay in between. The CDR3 covers 15 residues. Written as DNA, the CDR3 is TGTGCCAGCAGTGACCGGGGGCCGACTGGAAACACCATATATTTT. Amino acids: CASSDRGPTGNTIYF.

This chain links TRBV25-1 with TRBJ2-1, with D tentatively TRBD2 (6 bases). V was shortened by 4 bases and J by 0 bases, with 16 bases between the two germline ends. This CDR3 comprises 17 residues. The germline CDR1 and CDR2 sequences are MGHDK and SYGVNS. CDR3 DNA sequence: TGTGCCAGCAGTGCTCCCCGGAACGGGAGCTCCTACAATGAGCAGTTCTTC. As protein: CASSAPRNGSSYNEQFF.

The CDR3 protein is CASSLTALETQYF. CDR3 sequence (DNA): TGCGCCAGCAGCTTGACGGCACTAGAGACCCAGTACTTC. The chain recombines TRBV5-1 with TRBJ2-5; D is undetermined. Germline CDR1 is SGHRS and CDR2 is YFSETQ. V gave up 1 base and J gave up 4 bases, with 8 bases separating them. The CDR3 is made up of 13 amino acids.

The rearrangement links TRBV2 to TRBJ1-1; maybe TRBD1 (6 bases). The CDR3 has 15 amino acids. Germline V gives CDR1 SNHLY, CDR2 FYNNEI. Trimming took 7 bases from V and 5 from J, leaving 20 bases between them. The CDR3 spells CASTFLRGWLTEAFF. The CDR3 nucleotides read TGTGCCAGCACTTTCCTAAGGGGGTGGCTGACTGAAGCTTTCTTT.

V gene TRBV10-3 combines with J gene TRBJ2-2, with D possibly TRBD1 on 5 matching bases. Between the trimmed V and J ends, which lost 2 bases and 4 bases, there was a span of 11 bases. CDR3 length equals 15 residues. Germline V gene sequence: CDR1 ENHRY, CDR2 SYGVKD. The CDR3 sequence: CAISEGRVGTGELFF. The DNA for the CDR3 is TGTGCCATCAGTGAGGGCAGGGTCGGCACCGGGGAGCTGTTTTTT.

V and J are TRBV10-3 and TRBJ1-1; D is ambiguous. Germline V gives CDR1 ENHRY, CDR2 SYGVKD. Trimming pared 5 bases from V and 6 bases from J, leaving 10 bases between. This CDR3 is 12 amino acids long. The CDR3 region has the DNA TGTGCCATCAGTCAAGGACTGCCTGAAGCTTTCTTT. It codes for CAISQGLPEAFF.

This clone showed up just a few times. At the DNA level, this CDR3 is encoded by other sequences in the same sample as well. The chain links TRBV28 to TRBJ2-7, with TRBD1 matching 7 bases. CDR1 is MDHEN and CDR2 is SYDVKM in the germline V gene. V trimming: 7 bases; J trimming: 4 bases; junction bases outside the gene matches: 4. This CDR3 is built from 12 residues. In DNA, the CDR3 is TGTGCCAGCAAAGGGACAGTATACGAGCAGTACTTC. Translation: CASKGTVYEQYF.

The chain uses TRBV7-9 and TRBJ2-3; D perhaps matches TRBD1 (6 bases). CDR3 size: 13 residues. CDR1 and CDR2 (germline): SEHNR, FQNEAQ (reference sequence). V lost 3 bases and J lost 3, with 7 bases in between. Here the CDR3 reads CASSFRGTDTQYF. CDR3 in DNA: TGTGCCAGCAGCTTTAGGGGGACAGATACGCAGTATTTT. The full variable domain, its missing parts supplied by reference TRBV7-9 and TRBJ2-3, is DTGVSQNPRHKITKRGQNVTFRCDPISEHNRLYWYRQTLGQGPEFLTYFQNEAQLEKSRLLSDRFSAERPKGSFSTLEIQRTEQGDSAMYLCASSFRGTDTQYFGPGTRLTVL.

This sequence joins TRBV5-1 and TRBJ1-4; 8 bases fit TRBD1. The CDR3 runs 14 residues. The V and J ends lost 1 base and 10 bases, in that order; junction bases with no gene match: 6. CDR1 and CDR2 (germline): SGHRS, YFSETQ. CDR3 in DNA: TGCGCCAGCAGCTTGACCCCACAGGGGGGAAAACTGTTTTTT. This codes for CASSLTPQGGKLFF. The entire variable domain, with the rest obtained from reference TRBV5-1 and TRBJ1-4, is as follows: KAGVTQTPRYLIKTRGQQVTLSCSPISGHRSVSWYQQTPGQGLQFLFEYFSETQRNKGNFPGRFSGRQFSNSRSEMNVSTLELGDSALYLCASSLTPQGGKLFFGSGTQLSVL.

V usage is TRBV19 and J usage is TRBJ2-2, with 11 nucleotides matching TRBD2. The CDR3 contains 20 residues. V lost 1 base and J lost 7; bases outside the gene matches: 17. Per the germline V gene, CDR1 is LNHDA and CDR2 is SQIVND (reference sequence). CDR3 residues: CASSIGLAPATSGSVGELFF. CDR3 nucleotides: TGTGCCAGTAGTATAGGTCTAGCCCCTGCTACTAGCGGGAGTGTCGGGGAGCTGTTTTTT.

The chain links TRBV28 to TRBJ2-5, with D possibly being TRBD1 (5 bases). Deletions cut 7 bases from V and 5 bases from J, with 14 bases between. Per germline, CDR1 MDHEN and CDR2 SYDVKM. The CDR3 runs 13 residues. CDR3 sequence: CASNGRAKETQYF. The CDR3 bases are TGTGCCAGCAACGGCAGGGCGAAGGAGACCCAGTACTTC.